The 4 T cell receptor beta chains in this list originate from one sample, sequenced in a study of blood T cell repertoires in COVID-19. Using immunoSEQ multiplex PCR, the repertoire was profiled, and TCRdb retains in-frame clones only, with some absent. The table records 45,000 to 55,000 clones, about four fifths of them present only once. Sequencing was done on a sample of peripheral blood. The receptor source for this set is a man at least 80 years old with COVID-19, enrolled during active disease.

The chain carries TRBV25-1 and TRBJ1-2, with 8 bases matching TRBD1. With 7 bases clipped from V and 8 bases from J, the junction kept 3 bases outside the gene matches. This CDR3 contains 11 residues. CDR1 is MGHDK and CDR2 is SYGVNS in the germline V gene. The CDR3 region has the DNA TGTGCCAGCAAGACAGGGGACGGCTACACCTTC. Residues: CASKTGDGYTF.

The chain recombines TRBV5-6 with TRBJ1-6, with D unresolved. Germline-derived CDR1 and CDR2 are SGHDT and YYEEEE. CDR3 size: 14 residues. Trimming shortened V by 5 bases and J by 0 bases, and 6 bases separated the two germline ends. DNA of the CDR3: TGTGCCAGCAGGCCGAGCTCCTATAATTCACCCCTCCACTTT. Its translation: CASRPSSYNSPLHF.

This clone came up a few times. The chain is built from TRBV7-6 and TRBJ2-3; the match to TRBD2 covers 7 bases. V shed 5 bases, J shed 0 bases, and the junction held 5 bases outside the gene matches. Germline-derived CDR1 and CDR2 are SGHVS and FNYEAQ. This CDR3 is built from 15 residues. DNA for the CDR3: TGTGCCAGCAGCCCCCCGGGACTAAGCACAGATACGCAGTATTTT. It translates to CASSPPGLSTDTQYF. The full variable domain, with the rest looked up from reference TRBV7-6 and TRBJ2-3, is GAGVSQSPRYKVTKRGQDVALRCDPISGHVSLYWYRQALGQGPEFLTYFNYEAQQDKSGLPNDRFSAERPEGSISTLTIQRTEQRDSAMYRCASSPPGLSTDTQYFGPGTRLTVL.

This clone has at least ten counts. CDR3 bases: TGCAGCGTTAGGATAGGGGGCGGTGAGACCCAGTACTTC. Translation: CSVRIGGGETQYF. This rearrangement joins TRBV29-1 to TRBJ2-5; 7 bases agree with TRBD1. Trimming cost V 5 bases and J 5 bases; bases outside gene matches: 8. CDR1 SQVTM and CDR2 ANQGSEA come from the germline V gene. CDR3 size: 13 residues. Full variable domain (remainder filled in from reference TRBV29-1 and TRBJ2-5): SAVISQKPSRDICQRGTSLTIQCQVDSQVTMMFWYRQQPGQSLTLIATANQGSEATYESGFVIDKFPISRPNLTFSTLTVSNMSPEDSSIYLCSVRIGGGETQYFGPGTRLLVL.